This TCR beta chain was captured by sequencing in a study of blood T cells in healthy people across ages. Study outcomes and limitations: With unsorted PBMCs, a conclusive comparison of naive versus antigen-experienced cells was not possible.

A second PCR, run for roughly 6 to 11 cycles, used a sample-barcoded 5' primer plus a J-beta primer mix. Each cDNA molecule, via a template-switch adaptor with 12 random nucleotides, was tagged. Each CDR3 protein is one row after TCRdb ran MiXCR on the 5' RACE reads. The sample consists of over 1,300,000 distinct CDR3 sequences, roughly 59% of them appearing once. Deletions cut 7 bases from V and 0 bases from J, with 15 bases between. The CDR3 loop spans 16 amino acids. CDR1 is SEHNR and CDR2 is FQNEAQ in the germline V gene (reference sequence). Regarding this clonotype: Antigen specificity is unknown.

The rearrangement uses TRBV7-9 and TRBJ2-2, with D tentatively TRBD2 (6 bases). The sample consisted of blood. The source is a man younger than 30 in good health. The CDR3 DNA follows: TGTGCCAGCAACTTGGTACTAGCAACGAACACCGGGGAGCTGTTTTTT. It encodes CASNLVLATNTGELFF.